The rows below give T cell receptor beta chains drawn from one sample of a study of blood T cells in healthy people across ages. TCRdb analysed the 5' RACE reads with MiXCR anew, one entry per CDR3 protein. The sample lists approximately 600,000 distinct CDR3 sequences; under 65% were seen once. Sequencing used blood. These receptors were obtained from a man aged 55 to 70 in good health. Both conserved end residues are part of each CDR3. A D gene is named only where the DNA matches it firmly. The size field is filled for only some rows; it gives once, few, many or a size class.

clone size	V gene	D gene	J gene	CDR3 length	CDR3 protein	CDR3 DNA
.	TRBV7-2	.	TRBJ1-4	17	CASSMTTDRSTNEKLFF	TGTGCCAGCAGCATGACTACCGACAGGTCAACTAATGAAAAACTGTTTTTT
.	TRBV29-1	TRBD2	TRBJ2-5	12	CSVGEGRETQYF	TGCAGCGTTGGGGAGGGCAGGGAGACCCAGTACTTC
.	TRBV7-2	.	TRBJ1-2	14	CASSRNQGGYGYTF	TGTGCCAGCAGCCGAAATCAGGGAGGCTATGGCTACACCTTC
.	TRBV7-6	.	TRBJ2-1	16	CASSLGHGTRSNEQFF	TGTGCCAGCAGCTTAGGTCACGGGACCCGGAGCAATGAGCAGTTCTTC
.	TRBV2	.	TRBJ1-2	13	CANSEAPRSGYTF	TGTGCCAACAGTGAAGCGCCCCGGTCTGGCTACACCTTC
.	TRBV29-1	.	TRBJ1-1	12	CSVSWKNTEAFF	TGCAGCGTCAGCTGGAAGAACACTGAAGCTTTCTTT
.	TRBV20-1	.	TRBJ2-3	16	CSARESFWEGTDTQYF	TGCAGTGCTAGAGAATCCTTTTGGGAAGGAACAGATACGCAGTATTTT
.	TRBV12-3/TRBV12-4	TRBD2	TRBJ2-1	15	CASSSERGLADEQFF	TGTGCCAGCAGTTCGGAGAGGGGACTAGCGGATGAGCAATTCTTC
.	TRBV6-2/TRBV6-3	TRBD1	TRBJ2-7	14	CASSSGTVRPEQYF	TGTGCCAGCAGCTCCGGGACAGTTCGTCCCGAGCAGTACTTC
.	TRBV7-6	TRBD2	TRBJ2-3	17	CASSLVLAGVSGYTQYF	TGTGCCAGCAGCTTAGTACTAGCGGGGGTCTCCGGATATACGCAGTATTTT
few	TRBV4-1	.	TRBJ2-4	16	CASSQVYTLAKNIQYF	TGCGCCAGCAGCCAAGTGTACACCCTAGCCAAAAACATTCAGTACTTC
.	TRBV20-1	.	TRBJ1-2	12	CSARRIPYGYTF	TGCAGTGCTAGGAGGATTCCCTATGGCTACACCTTC
few	TRBV20-1	TRBD1	TRBJ2-4	14	CSAIQGVAKNIQYF	TGCAGTGCCATACAGGGGGTGGCCAAAAACATTCAGTACTTC
.	TRBV10-3	.	TRBJ1-2	13	CATGEQGVYGYTF	TGTGCCACCGGGGAGCAGGGAGTCTATGGCTACACCTTC
.	TRBV3-1	.	TRBJ2-5	13	CASRKNLGETQYF	TGTGCCAGCCGTAAGAATTTGGGAGAGACCCAGTACTTC
.	TRBV7-9	TRBD1	TRBJ2-7	17	CASSFHGGTGGPTEQYF	TGTGCCAGCAGCTTCCATGGGGGGACAGGGGGCCCAACCGAGCAGTACTTC
.	TRBV20-1	.	TRBJ1-4	13	CSAREGGQEKLFF	TGCAGTGCAAGGGAGGGAGGCCAAGAAAAACTGTTTTTT
.	TRBV12-3/TRBV12-4	.	TRBJ2-7	14	CASSSQGPDKEQYF	TGTGCCAGCAGCTCTCAGGGTCCGGATAAAGAGCAGTACTTC
.	TRBV18	.	TRBJ1-5	15	CASSPSRPSNQPQHF	TGTGCCAGCTCACCATCCAGGCCTAGCAATCAGCCCCAGCATTTT
.	TRBV5-1	TRBD1	TRBJ1-1	14	CASSLRGLSTEAFF	TGCGCCAGCAGCTTAAGGGGGCTTAGCACTGAAGCTTTCTTT
.	TRBV7-2	.	TRBJ1-4	15	CASSYAGTRDEKLFF	TGTGCCAGCAGCTATGCCGGGACGCGGGATGAAAAACTGTTTTTT
.	TRBV9	.	TRBJ1-1	14	CASSRGWGGTEAFF	TGTGCCAGCAGCAGGGGTTGGGGTGGCACTGAAGCTTTCTTT
.	TRBV5-1	TRBD2	TRBJ2-3	15	CASRPTGLPTDTQYF	TGCGCCAGCAGGCCCACGGGACTACCCACAGATACGCAGTATTTT
.	TRBV7-2	.	TRBJ2-2	15	CASSIDYGGTGELFF	TGTGCCAGCAGTATCGACTACGGGGGAACCGGGGAGCTGTTTTTT
few	TRBV4-1	.	TRBJ1-1	14	CASRQRTLNTEAFF	TGCGCCAGCAGGCAAAGGACCTTGAACACTGAAGCTTTCTTT
once	TRBV27	.	TRBJ1-2	17	CASSLWGNRGTNYGYTF	TGTGCCAGCAGTTTGTGGGGCAACCGGGGCACTAACTATGGCTACACCTTC
.	TRBV4-1	TRBD1	TRBJ1-2	15	CASSQPDRANYGYTF	TGCGCCAGCAGCCAACCCGACAGGGCTAACTATGGCTACACCTTC
.	TRBV6-5	.	TRBJ2-6	15	CASSSRVAGANVLTF	TGTGCCAGCAGTTCCAGGGTAGCTGGGGCCAACGTCCTGACTTTC
few	TRBV20-1	.	TRBJ1-2	13	CSASNDGNYGYTF	TGCAGTGCGAGTAACGACGGCAACTATGGCTACACCTTC
few	TRBV10-3	.	TRBJ1-6	15	CAISDRGEGNSPLHF	TGTGCCATCAGTGACAGGGGCGAGGGTAATTCACCCCTCCACTTT
.	TRBV4-1	TRBD1	TRBJ1-5	13	CASSTDRAQPQHF	TGCGCCAGCAGCACGGACAGGGCCCAGCCCCAGCATTTT
.	TRBV6-6	TRBD1	TRBJ1-2	14	CASSSLRDSYGYTF	TGTGCCAGCAGTTCCCTCCGGGACAGCTATGGCTACACCTTC
.	TRBV5-1	TRBD2	TRBJ2-5	15	CASSPFSGGSETQYF	TGCGCCAGCAGCCCCTTTAGCGGGGGGTCGGAGACCCAGTACTTC
few	TRBV2	TRBD1	TRBJ2-6	17	CATKTGTGESGANVLTF	TGTGCCACCAAGACCGGGACAGGGGAATCTGGGGCCAACGTCCTGACTTTC
.	TRBV20-1	TRBD1	TRBJ1-2	12	CSALQGDYGYTF	TGCAGTGCCCTACAGGGGGACTATGGCTACACCTTC
.	TRBV14	.	TRBJ2-3	18	CASSHTHRDRTSTDTQYF	TGTGCCAGCAGCCACACCCACAGGGATAGAACTAGCACAGATACGCAGTATTTT
.	TRBV6-1	TRBD1	TRBJ2-5	13	CASSDRDRGKQYF	TGTGCCAGCAGTGACCGGGACAGGGGAAAGCAGTACTTC
.	TRBV5-1	.	TRBJ1-6	15	CASSLGQGRSSPLHF	TGCGCCAGCAGCTTGGGGCAGGGCAGGAGTTCACCCCTCCACTTT
.	TRBV4-2	TRBD2	TRBJ2-1	17	CASSSAGLAGSYNEQFF	TGTGCCAGCAGCTCAGCGGGACTAGCGGGGTCATACAATGAGCAGTTCTTC
.	TRBV7-2	TRBD2	TRBJ2-5	16	CASSTRTSGGRQTQYF	TGTGCCAGCAGCACCCGGACTAGCGGGGGGAGGCAGACCCAGTACTTC
few	TRBV25-1	TRBD2	TRBJ2-7	15	CASSEYASGGYEQYF	TGTGCCAGCAGTGAATACGCTAGCGGGGGTTACGAGCAGTACTTC
.	TRBV29-1	.	TRBJ2-6	15	CSVAEGFRGTNVLTF	TGCAGCGTTGCGGAGGGGTTCCGGGGGACCAACGTCCTGACTTTC
.	TRBV29-1	.	TRBJ2-7	12	CSVEVNAYEQYF	TGCAGCGTTGAAGTAAATGCCTACGAGCAGTACTTC
once	TRBV5-1	.	TRBJ2-7	13	CASSLYIAGEQYF	TGCGCCAGCAGCTTGTATATCGCGGGCGAGCAGTACTTC
once	TRBV27	.	TRBJ2-5	13	CASSLRFGETQYF	TGTGCCAGCAGTCTAAGGTTTGGGGAGACCCAGTACTTC
.	TRBV7-9	TRBD1	TRBJ1-2	14	CASSLPTGAFGYTF	TGTGCCAGCAGCTTACCGACAGGGGCGTTCGGCTACACCTTC
.	TRBV2	.	TRBJ2-5	13	CASSELEQETQYF	TGTGCCAGCAGTGAACTGGAGCAAGAGACCCAGTACTTC
.	TRBV2	TRBD1	TRBJ1-1	14	CASSLQGPNTEAFF	TGTGCCAGCAGTTTACAGGGGCCGAACACTGAAGCTTTCTTT
.	TRBV20-1	.	TRBJ2-6	15	CSATGASSGANVLTF	TGCAGTGCTACAGGGGCGTCCTCTGGGGCCAACGTCCTGACTTTC
.	TRBV7-2	TRBD1	TRBJ2-3	17	CASSLARQGISTDTQYF	TGTGCCAGCAGCTTAGCCAGACAGGGAATTTCCACAGATACGCAGTATTTT
.	TRBV20-1	TRBD1	TRBJ2-5	16	CSARDPGQGAGETQYF	TGCAGTGCTAGAGATCCCGGACAGGGGGCCGGAGAGACCCAGTACTTC
.	TRBV18	.	TRBJ2-7	15	CASSPPASTGDEQYF	TGTGCCAGCTCACCACCGGCGTCGACGGGCGATGAGCAGTACTTC
.	TRBV12-3/TRBV12-4	.	TRBJ2-1	14	CASSFWAPNNEQFF	TGTGCCAGCAGTTTTTGGGCCCCCAATAATGAGCAGTTCTTC
.	TRBV12-3/TRBV12-4	.	TRBJ2-7	12	CASSASTYEQYF	TGTGCCAGCAGTGCCTCCACCTACGAGCAGTACTTC